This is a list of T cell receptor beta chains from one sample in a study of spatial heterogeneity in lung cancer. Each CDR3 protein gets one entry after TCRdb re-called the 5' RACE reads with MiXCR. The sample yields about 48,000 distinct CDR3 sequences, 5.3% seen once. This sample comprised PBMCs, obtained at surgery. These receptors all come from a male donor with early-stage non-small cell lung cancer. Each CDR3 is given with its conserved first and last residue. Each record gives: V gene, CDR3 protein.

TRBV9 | CASSVFGTGAYEQYF
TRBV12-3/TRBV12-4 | CASSFSQGIYNEQFF
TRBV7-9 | CARISGSNNEQFF
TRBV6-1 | CASSEPFDYLKDDEQFF
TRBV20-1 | CSAREGIRETQYF
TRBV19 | CASSPRDRKETQYF
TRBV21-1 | CASILGGSPLHF
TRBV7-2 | CASSSPGGEKLFF
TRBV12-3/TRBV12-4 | CASSRQGAAKNIQYF
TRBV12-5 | CASGLLPGVSYEQYF
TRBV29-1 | CSVGDVFSGNTIYF
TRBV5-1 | CASSLREWISEQYF
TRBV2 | CARGDGINYGYTF
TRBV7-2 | CASSLVAGGPADTQYF
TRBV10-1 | CASSDWGDQETQYF
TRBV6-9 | CASSSPSGASYEQYF
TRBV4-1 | CASSRSGTEQFF
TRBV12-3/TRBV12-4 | CASSLHDINQPQHF